A selection of T cell receptor beta chains follows, all from one sample in a study of T cells after posttransplantation cyclophosphamide. Data came from immunoSEQ multiplex PCR; TCRdb stores just in-frame clones and leaves some out. This table holds around 17,000 clones, 92% found once. The source was CD4+ T cells sorted from blood, collected after allogeneic stem cell transplant with posttransplant cyclophosphamide. The receptors derive from a male patient in his sixties or seventies who received an allogeneic stem cell transplant from a related donor and was CMV-positive. Part of the T cells may come from the graft donor. Both conserved end residues are part of each CDR3. The order of the fields is D gene, V gene, J gene, clone size, CDR3 DNA, CDR3 protein. The D gene is left open where the match is weak. Rows give clone size only sometimes, using once, few, many, or a class for an expanded clone.

D: .; V: TRBV2; J: TRBJ1-2; size: .; DNA: TGTGCCAGCAGTGAACAGGGGTATGGCTACACCTTC; CDR3: CASSEQGYGYTF
D: .; V: TRBV7-2; J: TRBJ2-2; size: .; DNA: TGTGCCAGCAGCTCCATGGGGGGGAACACCGGGGAGCTGTTTTTT; CDR3: CASSSMGGNTGELFF
D: .; V: TRBV10-3; J: TRBJ2-2; size: once; DNA: TGTGCCATCAGTGCAGCCCAGGCGGGGAGCACCGGGGAGCTGTTTTTT; CDR3: CAISAAQAGSTGELFF
D: TRBD2; V: TRBV9; J: TRBJ2-7; size: .; DNA: TGTGCCAGCAGCGTAGGATCGGCTAGCGGGGGGCAGGGCTACGAGCAGTACTTC; CDR3: CASSVGSASGGQGYEQYF
D: .; V: TRBV30; J: TRBJ1-3; size: .; DNA: TGTGCCTGGAGTGCGGGACACGGTGGAAACACCATATATTTT; CDR3: CAWSAGHGGNTIYF
D: TRBD2; V: TRBV9; J: TRBJ2-5; size: .; DNA: TGTGCCAGCAGCGTAGGGGAGGGAGAGACCCAGTACTTC; CDR3: CASSVGEGETQYF
D: .; V: TRBV5-4; J: TRBJ2-5; size: .; DNA: TGTGCCAGCAGCTTTGGGAGAAGGGAAGAGACCCAGTACTTC; CDR3: CASSFGRREETQYF
D: TRBD1; V: TRBV5-6; J: TRBJ2-7; size: .; DNA: TGTGCCAGCAGTGAACAGGGGAAGTCCTACGAGCAGTACTTC; CDR3: CASSEQGKSYEQYF
D: .; V: TRBV7-3; J: TRBJ1-6; size: .; DNA: TGTGCCAGCAGCTTACTGGGCCTTAATTCACCCCTCCACTTT; CDR3: CASSLLGLNSPLHF
D: TRBD1; V: TRBV27; J: TRBJ2-4; size: .; DNA: TGTGCCAGTACTCAAACCTCAGGACAGGGGAACATTCAGTACTTC; CDR3: CASTQTSGQGNIQYF
D: .; V: TRBV6-5; J: TRBJ1-2; size: .; DNA: TGTGCCAGCAGTTACGAGAGAAACTATGGCTACACCTTC; CDR3: CASSYERNYGYTF
D: TRBD1; V: TRBV6-1; J: TRBJ2-1; size: .; DNA: TGTGCCAGCCGCGGTGGACAGGGCGGGAATGAGCAGTTCTTC; CDR3: CASRGGQGGNEQFF
D: .; V: TRBV6-1; J: TRBJ1-6; size: .; DNA: TGTGCCAGTTGGACAGCGTATAATTCACCCCTCCACTTT; CDR3: CASWTAYNSPLHF
D: TRBD1; V: TRBV5-1; J: TRBJ2-1; size: once; DNA: TGCGCCAGCAGCCGGCGGGATTCAGGGGGCGCTGGGAATGAGCAGTTCTTC; CDR3: CASSRRDSGGAGNEQFF
D: TRBD2; V: TRBV4-2; J: TRBJ2-5; size: .; DNA: TGTGCCAGCAGCCAAGATATACTAGCGGGGGGGTTAGGAGAGACCCAGTACTTC; CDR3: CASSQDILAGGLGETQYF
D: TRBD2; V: TRBV7-2; J: TRBJ2-2; size: .; DNA: TGTGCCAGCAGCTCTAGCGGGGTGACCGGGGAGCTGTTTTTT; CDR3: CASSSSGVTGELFF
D: TRBD2; V: TRBV4-2; J: TRBJ2-7; size: .; DNA: TGTGCCAGCAGCCAAGGGCGGGGGAGCTACGAGCAGTACTTC; CDR3: CASSQGRGSYEQYF
D: .; V: TRBV9; J: TRBJ2-2; size: .; DNA: TGTGCCAGCAGCGTAGACTTGACCGGGGAGCTGTTTTTT; CDR3: CASSVDLTGELFF
D: .; V: TRBV7-9; J: TRBJ2-7; size: .; DNA: TGTGCCAGCAGCTTAATGGAGGCGTCCTACGAGCAGTACTTC; CDR3: CASSLMEASYEQYF
D: TRBD2; V: TRBV7-2; J: TRBJ2-3; size: .; DNA: TGTGCCAGCAGCCTCGGGACTAGCGGCCCCTACGATACGCAGTATTTT; CDR3: CASSLGTSGPYDTQYF
D: TRBD1; V: TRBV28; J: TRBJ2-3; size: .; DNA: TGTGCCAGCAGTTTAGTTGGACAGGCCCACCTGACAGATACGCAGTATTTT; CDR3: CASSLVGQAHLTDTQYF
D: TRBD1; V: TRBV7-2; J: TRBJ2-7; size: .; DNA: TGTGCCAGCAGCTTAGTACAGGGGGCCTACGAGCAGTACTTC; CDR3: CASSLVQGAYEQYF
D: TRBD1; V: TRBV5-1; J: TRBJ2-6; size: .; DNA: TGCGCCAGTGCCGGACAGGGGGCTCCTGGGGCCAACGTCCTGACTTTC; CDR3: CASAGQGAPGANVLTF
D: TRBD2; V: TRBV11-3; J: TRBJ2-1; size: .; DNA: TGTGCCAGCAGCCTAACCTGGGGACTAGCGGGCGGAGAGCAGTTCTTC; CDR3: CASSLTWGLAGGEQFF
D: .; V: TRBV4-3; J: TRBJ2-2; size: .; DNA: TGCGCCAGCAGCCAAGATCTGGTTGCGAGGACAGGGGAGCTGTTTTTT; CDR3: CASSQDLVARTGELFF
D: TRBD1; V: TRBV7-7; J: TRBJ2-1; size: .; DNA: TGTGCCAGCAAACAGGGGATCACCTACAATGAGCAGTTCTTC; CDR3: CASKQGITYNEQFF
D: TRBD2; V: TRBV15; J: TRBJ2-3; size: .; DNA: TGTGCCACCAGCAGAGAGACTAGCGTAGGCCCTCGTACGCAGTATTTT; CDR3: CATSRETSVGPRTQYF
D: .; V: TRBV18; J: TRBJ2-3; size: .; DNA: TGTGCCAGCTCACCACTAGCCGGCACAGATACGCAGTATTTT; CDR3: CASSPLAGTDTQYF
D: .; V: TRBV11-1; J: TRBJ1-1; size: .; DNA: TGTGCCAGCAGCTTAGTTCGCGGGGAAGAAGCTTTCTTT; CDR3: CASSLVRGEEAFF
D: .; V: TRBV7-6; J: TRBJ2-2; size: .; DNA: TGTGCCAGCAGCTTTATAGGAGATGGAACCGGGGAGCTGTTTTTT; CDR3: CASSFIGDGTGELFF
D: TRBD1; V: TRBV7-6; J: TRBJ1-5; size: .; DNA: TGTGCCAGCAGCCACGGGACAGGGGGCAATCAGCCCCAGCATTTT; CDR3: CASSHGTGGNQPQHF
D: .; V: TRBV9; J: TRBJ1-3; size: .; DNA: TGTGCCAGCAGCGTAGAGACTGTGGGAAACACCATATATTTT; CDR3: CASSVETVGNTIYF
D: .; V: TRBV7-3; J: TRBJ2-5; size: .; DNA: TGTGCCAGCAGCAGAAAGGGGGGGGCGGGAGAGACCCAGTACTTC; CDR3: CASSRKGGAGETQYF
D: .; V: TRBV4-3; J: TRBJ1-6; size: .; DNA: TGCGCCAGCAGCCGGGGGTCAGGGGCAATGAATTCACCCCTCCACTTT; CDR3: CASSRGSGAMNSPLHF
D: TRBD2; V: TRBV28; J: TRBJ2-3; size: .; DNA: TGTGCCAGCTCCCCCCACAGCGGGGGGAACACAGATACGCAGTATTTT; CDR3: CASSPHSGGNTDTQYF
D: TRBD1; V: TRBV7-2; J: TRBJ1-5; size: .; DNA: TGTGCCAGCAGCTTGGGACAGGGGGGCGGCAATCAGCCCCAGCATTTT; CDR3: CASSLGQGGGNQPQHF
D: TRBD1; V: TRBV28; J: TRBJ1-6; size: .; DNA: TGTGCCAGCAGGAGACAGGGAGCGGATAATTCACCCCTCCACTTT; CDR3: CASRRQGADNSPLHF
D: .; V: TRBV5-6; J: TRBJ1-1; size: .; DNA: TGTGCCAGCAGCCCGACCCCCCAGGGAGGGAGCACTGAAGCTTTCTTT; CDR3: CASSPTPQGGSTEAFF
D: TRBD1; V: TRBV6-6; J: TRBJ2-1; size: .; DNA: TGTGCCAGCAGCCGGGACAGGCAATACAATGAGCAGTTCTTC; CDR3: CASSRDRQYNEQFF
D: .; V: TRBV9; J: TRBJ2-1; size: .; DNA: TGTGCCAGCAGCGGGCCCCCACCGGGAGAGCAGTTCTTC; CDR3: CASSGPPPGEQFF
D: .; V: TRBV10-3; J: TRBJ2-2; size: few; DNA: TGTGCCATCAGTGGGGGACAAGGCCCCACCGGGGAGCTGTTTTTT; CDR3: CAISGGQGPTGELFF
D: .; V: TRBV5-8; J: TRBJ1-2; size: .; DNA: TGTGCCAGCAGCTTACGTTCGGTGAGCAACTATGGCTACACCTTC; CDR3: CASSLRSVSNYGYTF
D: .; V: TRBV19; J: TRBJ2-7; size: .; DNA: TGTGCCAGTAGTATAGATCACAGCTCAGGGCAGTACTTC; CDR3: CASSIDHSSGQYF
D: TRBD1; V: TRBV5-1; J: TRBJ2-3; size: few; DNA: TGCGCCAGCAGCCCCCAGGACAGGGGCGATACGCAGTATTTT; CDR3: CASSPQDRGDTQYF
D: .; V: TRBV19; J: TRBJ1-3; size: few; DNA: TGTGCCAGTAGCTGGGGAGGAAGGGACTCTGGAAACACCATATATTTT; CDR3: CASSWGGRDSGNTIYF
D: .; V: TRBV4-1; J: TRBJ1-1; size: .; DNA: TGCGCCAGCAGCCAATATGCGGAATACACTGAAGCTTTCTTT; CDR3: CASSQYAEYTEAFF
D: .; V: TRBV4-3; J: TRBJ1-1; size: .; DNA: TGCGCCAGCAGCCAATATCAGGGTCGGGACACTGAAGCTTTCTTT; CDR3: CASSQYQGRDTEAFF